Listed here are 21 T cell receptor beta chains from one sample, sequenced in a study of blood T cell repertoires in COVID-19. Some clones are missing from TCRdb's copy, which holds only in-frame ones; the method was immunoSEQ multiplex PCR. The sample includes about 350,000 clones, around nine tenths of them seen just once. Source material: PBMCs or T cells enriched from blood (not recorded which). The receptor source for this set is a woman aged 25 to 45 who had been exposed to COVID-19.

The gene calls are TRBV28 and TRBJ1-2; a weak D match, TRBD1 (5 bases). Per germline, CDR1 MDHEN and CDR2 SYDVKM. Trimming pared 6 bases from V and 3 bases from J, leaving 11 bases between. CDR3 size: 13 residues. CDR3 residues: CASRRWGDYGYTF. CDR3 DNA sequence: TGTGCCAGCAGACGATGGGGGGACTATGGCTACACCTTC.

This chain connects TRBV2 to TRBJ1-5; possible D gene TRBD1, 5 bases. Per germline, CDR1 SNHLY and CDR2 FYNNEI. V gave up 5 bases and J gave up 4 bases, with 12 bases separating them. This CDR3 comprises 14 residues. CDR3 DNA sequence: TGTGCCAGCAGTAGGGGACTTGAAAATCAGCCCCAGCATTTT. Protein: CASSRGLENQPQHF.

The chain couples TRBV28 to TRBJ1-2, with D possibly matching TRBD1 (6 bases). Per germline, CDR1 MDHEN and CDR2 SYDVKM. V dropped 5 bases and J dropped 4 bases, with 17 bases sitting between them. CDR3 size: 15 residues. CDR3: CASSMSPDRSYGYTF. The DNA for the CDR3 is TGTGCCAGCAGTATGAGCCCCGACAGGTCCTATGGCTACACCTTC.

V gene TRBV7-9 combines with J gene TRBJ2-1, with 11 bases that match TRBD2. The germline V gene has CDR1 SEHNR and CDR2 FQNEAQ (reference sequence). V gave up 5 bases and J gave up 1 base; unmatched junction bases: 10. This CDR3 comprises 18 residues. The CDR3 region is CASSPTSGDPRSYNEQFF. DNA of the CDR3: TGTGCCAGCAGCCCGACTAGCGGGGACCCTCGGTCCTACAATGAGCAGTTCTTC.

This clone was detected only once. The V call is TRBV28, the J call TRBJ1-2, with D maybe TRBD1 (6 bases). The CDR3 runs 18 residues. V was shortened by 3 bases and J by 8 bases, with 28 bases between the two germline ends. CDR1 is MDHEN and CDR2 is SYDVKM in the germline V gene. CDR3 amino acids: CASSLWRGGGAPLGGYTF. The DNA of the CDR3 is TGTGCCAGCAGTTTGTGGAGGGGCGGGGGGGCCCCCCTTGGAGGCTACACCTTC.

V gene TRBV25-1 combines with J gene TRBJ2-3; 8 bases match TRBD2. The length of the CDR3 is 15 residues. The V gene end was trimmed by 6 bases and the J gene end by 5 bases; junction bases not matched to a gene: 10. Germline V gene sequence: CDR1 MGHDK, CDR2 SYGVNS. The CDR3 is CASRLSGVRGDTQYF. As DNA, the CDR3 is TGTGCCAGCAGACTTAGCGGGGTACGGGGAGATACGCAGTATTTT.

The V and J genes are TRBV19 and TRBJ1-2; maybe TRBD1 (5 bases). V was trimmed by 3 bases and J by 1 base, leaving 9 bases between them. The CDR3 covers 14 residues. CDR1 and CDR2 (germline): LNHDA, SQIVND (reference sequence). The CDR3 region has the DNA TGTGCCAGTAGTATCGACAGAATTAACTATGGCTACACCTTC. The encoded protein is CASSIDRINYGYTF.

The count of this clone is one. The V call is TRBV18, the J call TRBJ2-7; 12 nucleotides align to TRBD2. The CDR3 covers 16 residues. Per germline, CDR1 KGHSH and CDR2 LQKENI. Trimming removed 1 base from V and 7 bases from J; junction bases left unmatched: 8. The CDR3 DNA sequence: TGTGCCAGCTCACCACTCGGACTAGCGGGAACTGGGGAGCAGTACTTC. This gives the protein CASSPLGLAGTGEQYF.

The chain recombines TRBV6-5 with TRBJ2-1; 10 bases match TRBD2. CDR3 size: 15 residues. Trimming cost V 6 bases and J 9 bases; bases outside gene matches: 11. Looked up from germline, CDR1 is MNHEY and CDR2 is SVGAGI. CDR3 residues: CASRSSGSALGEQFF. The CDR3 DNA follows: TGTGCCAGCAGATCTAGCGGGAGCGCTCTTGGTGAGCAGTTCTTC.

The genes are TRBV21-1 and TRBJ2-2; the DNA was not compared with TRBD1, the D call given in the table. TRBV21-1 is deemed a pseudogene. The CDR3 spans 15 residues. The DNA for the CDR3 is TGTGCCAGCAGTGGTACGGACAAGAACACCGGGGAGCTGTTTTTT. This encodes CASSGTDKNTGELFF.

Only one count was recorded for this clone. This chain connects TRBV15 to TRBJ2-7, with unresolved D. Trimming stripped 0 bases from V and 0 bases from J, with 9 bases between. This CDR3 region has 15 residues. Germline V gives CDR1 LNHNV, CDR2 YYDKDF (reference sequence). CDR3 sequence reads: CATSRDSQFSYEQYF. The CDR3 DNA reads TGTGCCACCAGCAGAGATTCCCAATTCTCCTACGAGCAGTACTTC.

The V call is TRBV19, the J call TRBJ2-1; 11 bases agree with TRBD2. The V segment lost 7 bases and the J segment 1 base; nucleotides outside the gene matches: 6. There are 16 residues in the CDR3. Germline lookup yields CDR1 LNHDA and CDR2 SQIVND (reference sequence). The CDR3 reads CASIAGGHLSYNEQFF. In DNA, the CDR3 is TGTGCCAGTATAGCGGGAGGGCACTTGTCCTACAATGAGCAGTTCTTC.

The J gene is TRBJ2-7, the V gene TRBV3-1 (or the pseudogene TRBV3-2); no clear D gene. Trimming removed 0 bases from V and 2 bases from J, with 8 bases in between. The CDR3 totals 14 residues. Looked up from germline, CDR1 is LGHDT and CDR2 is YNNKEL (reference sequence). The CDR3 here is CASSQDDFTYEQYF. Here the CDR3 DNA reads TGTGCCAGCAGCCAAGATGACTTCACCTACGAGCAGTACTTC.

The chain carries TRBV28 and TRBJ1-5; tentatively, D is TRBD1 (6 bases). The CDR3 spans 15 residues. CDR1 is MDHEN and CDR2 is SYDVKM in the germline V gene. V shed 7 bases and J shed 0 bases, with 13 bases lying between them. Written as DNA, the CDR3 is TGTGCCAGCAAACAGGGCGATTATAGCAATCAGCCCCAGCATTTT. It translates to CASKQGDYSNQPQHF.

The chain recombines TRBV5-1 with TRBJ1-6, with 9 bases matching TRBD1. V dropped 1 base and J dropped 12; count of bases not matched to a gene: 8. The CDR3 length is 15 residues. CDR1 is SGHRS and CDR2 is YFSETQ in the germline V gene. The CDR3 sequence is CASSLSTGQGEPLHF. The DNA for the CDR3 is TGCGCCAGCAGCTTGTCTACGGGACAGGGAGAACCCCTCCACTTT.

In nucleotides, the CDR3 is TGTGCCAGCAGTGCGAGGGCGGCGTTTCCGAGGGCTTGGGGTAAAAACACTGAAGCTTTCTTT. As protein: CASSARAAFPRAWGKNTEAFF. The V call is TRBV2, the J call TRBJ1-1; D unresolved. CDR1 and CDR2 (germline): SNHLY, FYNNEI. Trimming took off 4 bases at V and 2 bases at J, with 32 bases between the two ends. CDR3 length equals 21 residues.

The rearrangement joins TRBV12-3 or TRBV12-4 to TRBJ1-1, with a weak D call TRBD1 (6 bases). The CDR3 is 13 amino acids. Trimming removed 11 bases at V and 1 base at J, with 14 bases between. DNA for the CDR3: TGTGCCGTATCAGGGGTGGGGAACACTGAAGCTTTCTTT. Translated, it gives CAVSGVGNTEAFF.

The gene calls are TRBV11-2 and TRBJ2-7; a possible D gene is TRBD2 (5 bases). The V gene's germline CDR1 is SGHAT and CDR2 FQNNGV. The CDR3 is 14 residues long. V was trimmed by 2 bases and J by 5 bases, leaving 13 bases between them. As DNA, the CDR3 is TGTGCCAGCAGCTTACAGCGGTCAGTCCACGAGCAGTACTTC. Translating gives CASSLQRSVHEQYF.

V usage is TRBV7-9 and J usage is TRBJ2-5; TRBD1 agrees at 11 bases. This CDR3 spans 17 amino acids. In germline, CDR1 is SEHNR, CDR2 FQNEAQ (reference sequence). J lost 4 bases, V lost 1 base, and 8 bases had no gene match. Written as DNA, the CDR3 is TGTGCCAGCAGCTTAGGAGCGGCGGACAGGGGGCGAGAGACCCAGTACTTC. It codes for CASSLGAADRGRETQYF. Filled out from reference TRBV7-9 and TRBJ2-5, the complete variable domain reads DTGVSQNPRHKITKRGQNVTFRCDPISEHNRLYWYRQTLGQGPEFLTYFQNEAQLEKSRLLSDRFSAERPKGSFSTLEIQRTEQGDSAMYLCASSLGAADRGRETQYFGPGTRLLVL.

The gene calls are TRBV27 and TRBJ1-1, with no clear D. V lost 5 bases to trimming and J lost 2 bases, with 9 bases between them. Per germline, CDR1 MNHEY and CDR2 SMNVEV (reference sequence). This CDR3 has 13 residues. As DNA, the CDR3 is TGTGCCAGCAGTCCCCGACAAAACACTGAAGCTTTCTTT. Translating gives CASSPRQNTEAFF.

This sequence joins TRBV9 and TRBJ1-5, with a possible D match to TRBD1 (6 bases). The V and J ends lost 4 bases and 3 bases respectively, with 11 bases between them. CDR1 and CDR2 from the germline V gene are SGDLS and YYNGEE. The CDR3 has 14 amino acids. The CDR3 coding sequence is TGTGCCAGCAGCCCTACAGGGATCAATCAGCCCCAGCATTTT. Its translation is CASSPTGINQPQHF.